This is a list of T cell receptor beta chains from one sample in a study of T-cell memory formation after mild COVID-19. Each CDR3 protein is one row after TCRdb ran MiXCR on the 5' RACE reads. The sample consists of 200,000 to 250,000 distinct CDR3 sequences, more than 8% of them appearing once. The sample taken for sequencing was PBMCs or a T cell subset sorted from them (not recorded which). Receptor source: a man younger than 30 who had mild COVID-19 (a few samples of this study predate the infection). Cell type and time point are not known. Both conserved end residues are part of each CDR3.

j_gene: TRBJ2-3; v_gene: TRBV18; len: 15; CDR3aa: CASSPPGVRGDTQYF
j_gene: TRBJ2-2; v_gene: TRBV5-1; len: 17; CDR3aa: CASSLGTSGVYTGELFF
j_gene: TRBJ1-1; v_gene: TRBV7-2; len: 12; CDR3aa: CASRRREAEAFF
j_gene: TRBJ2-2; v_gene: TRBV6-4; len: 14; CDR3aa: CASSRQPNTGELFF
j_gene: TRBJ1-4; v_gene: TRBV20-1; len: 15; CDR3aa: CSAKSPGQGAEKLFF
j_gene: TRBJ2-3; v_gene: TRBV6-4; len: 16; CDR3aa: CASSDRGWWATDTQYF
j_gene: TRBJ2-5; v_gene: TRBV3-1; len: 13; CDR3aa: CASSQDPKQTQYF
j_gene: TRBJ2-7; v_gene: TRBV10-3; len: 13; CDR3aa: CAISTLQGDEQYF
j_gene: TRBJ2-3; v_gene: TRBV5-1; len: 14; CDR3aa: CASMPGGNTDTQYF
j_gene: TRBJ2-1; v_gene: TRBV5-5; len: 16; CDR3aa: CASSPWLGSGINEQFF
j_gene: TRBJ1-5; v_gene: TRBV15; len: 13; CDR3aa: CATSRASYQPQHF
j_gene: TRBJ2-5; v_gene: TRBV21-1; len: 14; CDR3aa: CASSNTAGEETQYF
j_gene: TRBJ1-5; v_gene: TRBV10-3; len: 14; CDR3aa: CAISGGYSNQPQHF
j_gene: TRBJ2-5; v_gene: TRBV7-3; len: 15; CDR3aa: CASSLRDRAKETQYF
j_gene: TRBJ2-5; v_gene: TRBV24-1; len: 13; CDR3aa: CATSDPTLETQYF
j_gene: TRBJ1-6; v_gene: TRBV6-5; len: 14; CDR3aa: CASSYRTGNSPLHF
j_gene: TRBJ2-2; v_gene: TRBV29-1; len: 14; CDR3aa: CSVGSPGNAGELFF
j_gene: TRBJ2-7; v_gene: TRBV7-2; len: 14; CDR3aa: CASSSETGSYEQYF
j_gene: TRBJ2-1; v_gene: TRBV24-1; len: 14; CDR3aa: CATSVKSSYNEQFF
j_gene: TRBJ2-7; v_gene: TRBV7-9; len: 14; CDR3aa: CASSLTGLLFEQYF
j_gene: TRBJ1-2; v_gene: TRBV28; len: 14; CDR3aa: CASTPGRDNYGYTF
j_gene: TRBJ1-2; v_gene: TRBV12-3/TRBV12-4; len: 14; CDR3aa: CASSLRETGDGYTF
j_gene: TRBJ2-5; v_gene: TRBV18; len: 15; CDR3aa: CASSPATGFQETQYF
j_gene: TRBJ2-1; v_gene: TRBV29-1; len: 12; CDR3aa: CSVEGDTTLEFF
j_gene: TRBJ2-5; v_gene: TRBV20-1; len: 14; CDR3aa: CSATKRSFQETQYF
j_gene: TRBJ2-2; v_gene: TRBV24-1; len: 16; CDR3aa: CATSDYTGKDTGELFF
j_gene: TRBJ1-5; v_gene: TRBV18; len: 14; CDR3aa: CASSPARGDQPQHF
j_gene: TRBJ2-7; v_gene: TRBV5-1; len: 13; CDR3aa: CASNRTPGHEQYF
j_gene: TRBJ2-3; v_gene: TRBV9; len: 16; CDR3aa: CASSPEGVADMNTQYF
j_gene: TRBJ1-5; v_gene: TRBV28; len: 14; CDR3aa: CASTQGASNQPQHF
j_gene: TRBJ2-5; v_gene: TRBV9; len: 14; CDR3aa: CASSVGLPEETQYF
j_gene: TRBJ2-7; v_gene: TRBV7-6; len: 14; CDR3aa: CASTPGDFRGEQYF
j_gene: TRBJ2-3; v_gene: TRBV13; len: 15; CDR3aa: CASSLGWPPPDTQYF
j_gene: TRBJ1-5; v_gene: TRBV30; len: 14; CDR3aa: CAWSVGRQYQPQHF
j_gene: TRBJ2-5; v_gene: TRBV6-2/TRBV6-3; len: 12; CDR3aa: CASSQVVETQYF
j_gene: TRBJ2-5; v_gene: TRBV5-1; len: 15; CDR3aa: CASSSRDREEETQYF
j_gene: TRBJ2-3; v_gene: TRBV6-2/TRBV6-3; len: 15; CDR3aa: CASSYGGGTMDTQYF
j_gene: TRBJ2-2; v_gene: TRBV24-1; len: 17; CDR3aa: CATSDSGWLRNTGELFF
j_gene: TRBJ1-2; v_gene: TRBV7-2; len: 14; CDR3aa: CASSSGQANYGYTF
j_gene: TRBJ2-1; v_gene: TRBV28; len: 14; CDR3aa: CASNLGFSYNEQFF
j_gene: TRBJ2-7; v_gene: TRBV20-1; len: 14; CDR3aa: CSAIRPATDYEQYF
j_gene: TRBJ2-7; v_gene: TRBV12-3/TRBV12-4; len: 13; CDR3aa: CASSSDRGHEQYF
j_gene: TRBJ2-3; v_gene: TRBV20-1; len: 14; CDR3aa: CSAISSGRTDTQYF
j_gene: TRBJ2-2; v_gene: TRBV18; len: 15; CDR3aa: CASPAGTSITGELFF
j_gene: TRBJ2-7; v_gene: TRBV12-3/TRBV12-4; len: 14; CDR3aa: CASTQSGQPHEQYF
j_gene: TRBJ2-2; v_gene: TRBV15; len: 15; CDR3aa: CATSRDIERTGELFF
j_gene: TRBJ2-5; v_gene: TRBV5-1; len: 14; CDR3aa: CASSLVDGQETQYF
j_gene: TRBJ1-3; v_gene: TRBV7-6; len: 16; CDR3aa: CASSFGQGRTGNTIYF
j_gene: TRBJ1-5; v_gene: TRBV28; len: 14; CDR3aa: CASSERRINQPQHF
j_gene: TRBJ2-1; v_gene: TRBV2; len: 12; CDR3aa: CASSESGPWQFF
j_gene: TRBJ2-5; v_gene: TRBV5-1; len: 14; CDR3aa: CASSLGGKQETQYF
j_gene: TRBJ1-1; v_gene: TRBV5-1; len: 13; CDR3aa: CASGSGGYTEAFF
j_gene: TRBJ1-1; v_gene: TRBV2; len: 14; CDR3aa: CASSKQGENTEAFF